Below, one T cell receptor beta chain is given with its context. This clone was detected a few times. Its specific antigen is unknown. No qualities accompany the bases; no much larger clone lies one base away. The entry originates in a study of cytomegalovirus exposure and HLA in healthy donors (dated by TCRdb to about 2017). Study-level background: An earlier analysis of 587 of the donors reported approximately 260 Gb of sequence data and 100 million to 120 million unique TCR beta sequences obtained from about 179 million T cells. Of the roughly 410 genotyped donors, 75% to 85% were placed in the genetic ancestry cluster associated with self-reported Caucasian donors. To study patterns of TCR occurrence, a later analysis re-analyzed previously published TCR beta repertoires from 666 donors and added high-resolution HLA genotyping. Besides the first cohort of some 670 subjects, a separate validation cohort made up of 90 to 150 different subjects was used. Every discovery cohort repertoire had been produced on one sequencing platform. Using immunosequencing, the study profiled T cell repertoires from 666 subjects and related those repertoires to cytomegalovirus serostatus. Across around 400 genotyped donors of the cohort, an average of roughly 250,000 unique TCR beta nucleotide sequences per donor were sequenced, and roughly 20% of those sequences were non-productive. The study combined high-throughput TCR immunosequencing, statistical association of individual TCRs with disease status, and machine learning to predict cytomegalovirus infection status. HLA typing covered class I and class II loci at four-digit resolution. A later genetic analysis took genome-wide SNP genotypes for about three fifths of the roughly 700 donors and used that subset as a discovery cohort. The study aimed to test whether cataloging public T cell receptors could reveal signatures of past pathogen exposure. Approximately 300 gigabases of sequencing data and around 80 million unique TCR sequences made up an early release that covered approximately 620 HLA-typed donors. Rather than drawing on any new phenotypic data, the later analysis identified candidate immune exposures from TCR beta sequences and the way those sequences occurred across donors. In an earlier analysis of 500 to 650 of the donors, high-throughput TCR beta sequencing was used to judge whether each TCR beta V gene segment behaved as functional or pseudogenic. Donor age, sex, ethnicity and CMV serostatus were collected together with the repertoire data. Roughly 5 DR-DQ haplotypes were handled as single units for association and clustering, since linkage in the cohort was strong. The number of typed donors differed by locus: about 620-640 for A, B, C, DRB1 and DQB1; 522 for DQA1; around 610 for DPA1; and some 430 for DPB1.

To prepare the library, the immunoSEQ multiplex PCR assay was applied. For the multiplex PCR, a mixture combining 60 forward primers for TCR Vbeta segments and 13 reverse primers for TCR Jbeta segments was used. Amplification of the CDR3 region of rearranged TCR beta genes was performed with a multiplex PCR assay on genomic DNA. On the Illumina HiSeq System, the amplified TCR beta libraries were sequenced as 87-base-pair reads. As for the original processing: Across the 500 to 750 repertoires, a later analysis counted tens of millions of unique TCR beta chains, some 11 million of which were shared by at least two donors. To remove PCR and sequencing errors, raw reads were error-corrected and collapsed into unique sequences using a nearest-neighbor algorithm that merged closely related sequences. To assign V, D and J gene segments, CDR3 sequences were aligned to IMGT reference sequences. For a sequence to be retained, a match of at least six nucleotides was required to both a V gene segment and a J gene segment. A rearrangement was called productive if the CDR3 had no stop codons and remained in frame with V and J, and every other rearrangement was called non-productive. CDR3 was defined according to IMGT convention as the region running from the second conserved V-encoded cysteine to the conserved J-encoded phenylalanine. The earlier analysis of roughly 590 of the donors excluded sequences that lacked an unambiguous match to a single V gene segment. An earlier analysis of fewer than 650 of the donors classified V segments as functional when productive rearrangements were above 56.7% and as segregating when the standard deviation between donors was above 5%. A statistical classification framework was developed to diagnose cytomegalovirus status using the catalog of TCR beta chain sequences. In a later analysis, V and J genes were assigned by comparing TCR nucleotide sequences against IMGT/GENE-DB human TR gene sequences. A later analysis assigned CDR3 sequences and most-parsimonious VDJ recombination scenarios with the TCRdist pipeline. In a later analysis, each TCR beta chain was defined by its CDR3 amino acid sequence together with its V-gene family, and reads lacking a unique V-gene family were excluded. As a way to deal with suspected cross-contamination and a sequencing artifact, a later analysis dropped over 550 nucleotide sequences that were highly shared and had low generation probability. For each public chain, a later analysis derived a clonal expansion index from normalized ranks of inferred template counts within each repertoire. In a later analysis, generation probabilities were computed using a VDJ recombination model fitted to out-of-frame rearrangements, and the results were checked against IGoR. Hypergeometric tests were used in a later analysis to score TCR-TCR, TCR-HLA and TCR-CMV co-occurrence, with a repertoire-size bias correction applied to the TCR pairs. A later analysis estimated false discovery rates by permuting HLA or CMV assignments 20 times. In a later analysis, co-occurring TCRs were grouped using DBSCAN, with TCRdist sequence similarity added in when clustering inside HLA-allele-positive subsets. For co-occurrence clustering, repertoires with fewer than 30,000 or more than 120,000 public chains were excluded, along with roughly five repertoires with anomalous nucleotide sharing. The table was pulled from immuneACCESS by TCRdb, which kept in-frame rearrangements only. Such tables lose some clones; where checked, under half of the loss comes from unresolved V genes, and the rest has no known cause. That table gives V, J and clone size, and the DNA gave D and trimming. For this sample the table gives approximately 69,000 clones, of which more than 75% were detected only once. The top ten clonotypes cover more than 3% of the sample.

The germline V gene encodes CDR1 MNHEY and CDR2 SMNVEV (reference sequence). Spanning cysteine to phenylalanine, the CDR3 consists of 13 amino acids. Only the CDR3 portion is preserved as DNA: 39 bases, with reading frame beginning at the first base. Cut back by 5 bases and 1 base, the V and J ends lie 8 bases apart. In total, just over 650 healthy bone marrow donors made up the cohort. All cohort members were sampled while nominally healthy, although unrecorded immune exposures were likely present. The donor was CMV seronegative and was included in the group of several hundred seronegative cohort members. Every donor gave a peripheral blood sample, and the peripheral blood mononuclear cells from that sample were used for TCR beta sequencing. Genomic DNA was extracted from the blood cell samples with the Qiagen DNeasy Blood Extraction Kit. The paper as a whole reports these results and caveats: The earlier analysis of a few hundred of the donors excluded 15 to 20 rarely observed V segments, including chromosome 9 orphons, because counts were too low. In a later genetic analysis, a missense DCLRE1C variant was associated with V-gene and J-gene trimming of TCR beta chains, and the association was replicated in an independent cohort. Specific HLA alleles were associated with about 17,000 TCR beta sequences at a false discovery rate of 0.05 in a later analysis. The only immune exposure information available for the cohort was CMV serostatus. In a later analysis, most CMV-associated TCR beta chains were found to appear HLA-restricted, with HLA associations seemingly driven largely by CMV exposure. Most TCR sequences were observed very rarely across donors, whereas some public TCRs were present in many individuals. Sequencing depth was assumed to be roughly uniform across donors in the presence/absence analyses, though that assumption may not hold. The authors suggested that the approach could potentially be generalized to other disease states and immunological phenotypes. In an earlier analysis of under 600 of the donors, most TCR beta V segments were observed in productive rearrangements about 87% or about 30% of the time, broadly matching IMGT annotations. A later analysis found that HLA-associated TCR beta chains were more clonally expanded and had lower generation probabilities than equally common non-associated chains. Compared with the roughly 670-donor mean, donors in an Asian-associated ancestry cluster had fewer N-insertions in productive TCRs, according to a later genetic analysis. A further reported finding was that TCR beta sequences accurately predicted the HLA-A and HLA-B alleles for most subjects in the first cohort. A later analysis found that TCR association rates varied across HLA loci, with DRB1 alleles showing the most associated TCRs and HLA-C alleles the fewest. A cluster of highly shared sequence variants was judged likely to represent a technical artifact of the sequencing pipeline. Because the 87-base-pair reads could not distinguish some IMGT-functional V segments, including TRBV6-2 and TRBV6-3, those segments were excluded. Correlated functional status among segregating V segments might be attributable to linkage disequilibrium, but an unknown experimental factor could not be ruled out. The classifier was reported to diagnose cytomegalovirus status with high specificity and sensitivity in both the original and validation cohorts. This cohort had only TCR beta chains sequenced, and the lack of alpha or paired-chain data limited which features could be detected. Because HLA typing was missing for some donors at each locus, association tests included only the typed subset. The study listed approximately 150 TCR beta chains as associated with cytomegalovirus. When HLA alleles, especially DR and DQ, strongly co-occurred, attributing TCR associations to individual alleles was difficult. A few of the identified cytomegalovirus-associated TCR beta chains were confirmed in vitro to be specific for cytomegalovirus antigens. In a later analysis, several top co-occurrence clusters were reported to appear linked to parvovirus B19, influenza, CMV and Epstein-Barr virus.

The sequence was collected from a man aged 18 to 35 in good health and CMV-seronegative. Here the chain combines TRBV27 and TRBJ1-1; the D gene identity is not certain. Sequencing used PBMCs. The DNA is TGTGCCAGCAGTCCCACAGCGAACACTGAAGCTTTCTTT. It codes for CASSPTANTEAFF.